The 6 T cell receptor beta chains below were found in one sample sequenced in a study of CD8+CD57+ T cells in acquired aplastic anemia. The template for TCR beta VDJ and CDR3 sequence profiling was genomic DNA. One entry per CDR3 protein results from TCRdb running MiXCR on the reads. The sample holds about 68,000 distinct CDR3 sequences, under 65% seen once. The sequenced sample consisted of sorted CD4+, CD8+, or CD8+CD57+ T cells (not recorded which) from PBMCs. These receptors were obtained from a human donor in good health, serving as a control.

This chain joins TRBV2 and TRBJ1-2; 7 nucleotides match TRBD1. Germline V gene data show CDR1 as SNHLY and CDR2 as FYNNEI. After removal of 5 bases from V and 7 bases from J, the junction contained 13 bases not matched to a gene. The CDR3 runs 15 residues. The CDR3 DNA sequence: TGTGCCAGCAGTATTCGACAGGGACGAGCAAGTGGCTACACCTTC. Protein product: CASSIRQGRASGYTF.

CDR3 DNA sequence: TGTGCCATCAGTGAGTCGGGACAGCTCACAGATACGCAGTATTTT. It specifies CAISESGQLTDTQYF. V and J are TRBV10-3 and TRBJ2-3; the match to TRBD1 covers 7 bases. The V gene end was trimmed by 0 bases and the J gene end by 2 bases; junction bases not matched to a gene: 2. The CDR3 consists of 15 residues. In germline, CDR1 is ENHRY, CDR2 SYGVKD.

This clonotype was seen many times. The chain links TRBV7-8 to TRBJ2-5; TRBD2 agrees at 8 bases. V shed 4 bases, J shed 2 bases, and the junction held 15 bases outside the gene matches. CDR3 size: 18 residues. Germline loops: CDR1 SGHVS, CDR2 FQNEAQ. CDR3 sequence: CASSSPREGKSLQETQYF. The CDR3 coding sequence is TGTGCCAGCAGCTCCCCCCGGGAGGGGAAGTCGTTACAAGAGACCCAGTACTTC. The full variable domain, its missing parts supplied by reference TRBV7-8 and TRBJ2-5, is GAGVSQSPRYKVAKRGQDVALRCDPISGHVSLFWYQQALGQGPEFLTYFQNEAQLDKSGLPSDRFFAERPEGSVSTLKIQRTQQEDSAVYLCASSSPREGKSLQETQYFGPGTRLLVL.

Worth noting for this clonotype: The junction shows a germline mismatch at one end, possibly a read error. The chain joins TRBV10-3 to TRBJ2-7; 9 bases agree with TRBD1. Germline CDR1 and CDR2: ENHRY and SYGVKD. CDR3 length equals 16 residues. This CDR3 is CATSDWTGALGHEQYF. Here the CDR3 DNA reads TGTGCCACCAGTGATTGGACAGGGGCTTTGGGCCACGAGCAGTACTTC.

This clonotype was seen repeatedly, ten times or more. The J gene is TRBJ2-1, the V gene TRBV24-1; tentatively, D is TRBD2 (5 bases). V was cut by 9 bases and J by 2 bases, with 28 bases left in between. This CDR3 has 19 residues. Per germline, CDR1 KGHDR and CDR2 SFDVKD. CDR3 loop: CATSAFPLWSGHPYNEQFF. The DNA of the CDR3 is TGTGCCACCTCGGCGTTCCCGCTATGGAGCGGCCATCCCTACAATGAGCAGTTCTTC.

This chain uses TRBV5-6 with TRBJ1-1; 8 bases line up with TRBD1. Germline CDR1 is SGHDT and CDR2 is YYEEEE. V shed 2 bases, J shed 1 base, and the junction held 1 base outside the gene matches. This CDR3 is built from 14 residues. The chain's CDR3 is CASSFGTGNTEAFF. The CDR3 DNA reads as TGTGCCAGCAGCTTCGGGACAGGGAACACTGAAGCTTTCTTT.